These 14 T cell receptor beta chains originate from one sample sequenced in a study of blood T cell repertoires in COVID-19 (TCRdb year 2020). The method behind the library was the immunoSEQ multiplex PCR assay. TCRdb limited this immuneACCESS table to in-frame rearrangements with V and J called. A share of clones is missing; checked studies link under half to unresolved V genes, and the rest is unexplained. The sample has around 360,000 clones on record, about 89% of them singletons. The ten top clones hold approximately 1.9% of the sample. Sequences were obtained from PBMCs or T cells enriched from blood (not recorded which). All receptors derive from a man aged 40-55 years in a cohort exposed to, infected with or recovered from COVID-19 (not recorded which).

CDR3 nucleotides: TGTGCCAGCAGTGCCAGGGGGAACACCATATATTTT. This sequence encodes CASSARGNTIYF. The chain employs TRBV2 and TRBJ1-3; 7 positions agree with TRBD1. Per germline, CDR1 SNHLY and CDR2 FYNNEI. The CDR3 is made up of 12 amino acids. V lost 4 bases and J lost 7; bases outside the gene matches: 1.

This clone was picked up one time. The V and J genes are TRBV5-5 and TRBJ2-2, with D maybe TRBD1 (6 bases). This CDR3 comprises 16 residues. V lost 4 bases and J 7 bases, leaving 20 bases between the germline ends. Germline V gene sequence: CDR1 SGHKS, CDR2 YYEKEE (reference sequence). CDR3 sequence reads: CASSPPGTSPVGELFF. The CDR3 nucleotides are TGTGCCAGCAGCCCACCCGGGACATCCCCGGTCGGGGAGCTGTTTTTT.

This chain links TRBV5-1 with TRBJ2-5, with D possibly matching TRBD1 (6 bases). The CDR3 is 16 residues long. CDR1 and CDR2 from the germline V gene are SGHRS and YFSETQ. V lost 4 bases to trimming and J lost 4 bases, with 20 bases between them. The CDR3 sequence: CASSATGKGVGETQYF. The CDR3 region has the DNA TGCGCCAGCAGCGCCACAGGGAAGGGAGTAGGAGAGACCCAGTACTTC.

This clone was picked up one time. This sequence joins TRBV28 and TRBJ1-1, with TRBD1 identical over 11 bases. Germline trimming cut 10 bases from V and 5 bases from J; bases unmatched to any gene: 12. CDR1 is MDHEN and CDR2 is SYDVKM in the germline V gene. This CDR3 contains 15 residues. CDR3 DNA: TGTGCCATCTACGCCGGGACAGGGGGGACGACTGAAGCTTTCTTT. Amino acid sequence: CAIYAGTGGTTEAFF.

This chain connects TRBV5-6 to TRBJ1-2, with TRBD1 matching over 9 bases. This CDR3 has 16 amino acids. CDR1 is SGHDT, CDR2 YYEEEE, per germline. With 1 base clipped from V and 5 bases from J, the junction kept 9 bases outside the gene matches. CDR3 DNA: TGTGCCAGCAGCTTGCCGGGACAGGGTTTAGCTTATGGCTACACCTTC. The encoded protein is CASSLPGQGLAYGYTF.

The chain joins TRBV5-5 to TRBJ2-2; 7 positions agree with TRBD2. From germline, CDR1 is SGHKS and CDR2 YYEKEE (reference sequence). The CDR3 spans 16 residues. Germline trimming cut 6 bases from V and 3 bases from J; bases unmatched to any gene: 11. For the CDR3, the DNA is TGTGCCAGCACCGCCATAAGCGGGATGTACACCGGGGAGCTGTTTTTT. It translates to CASTAISGMYTGELFF.

The V call is TRBV6-5, the J call TRBJ2-3; D gene uncertain. V lost 7 bases, J lost 2 bases, and 13 bases lay in between. CDR3 size: 14 residues. Germline CDR1 reads MNHEY; CDR2 reads SVGAGI. The CDR3 sequence is CASILQTTTDTQYF. For the CDR3, the DNA is TGTGCCAGCATTTTACAAACTACCACAGATACGCAGTATTTT.

The chain couples TRBV27 to TRBJ2-7; the match to TRBD2 covers 7 bases. CDR3 length: 15 amino acids. V trimming: 6 bases; J trimming: 2 bases; junction bases outside the gene matches: 10. CDR1 is MNHEY, CDR2 SMNVEV, per germline (reference sequence). The CDR3 DNA reads TGTGCCAGCAGGACAACGGGAGGCCCCCCCTACGAGCAGTACTTC. Translation: CASRTTGGPPYEQYF.

The V and J genes are TRBV12-5 and TRBJ2-3; perhaps TRBD1 as D (5 bases). V was clipped by 0 bases and J by 1 base, with 11 bases between them. The CDR3 length is 16 residues. Germline assignment: CDR1 LGHNT and CDR2 FRNRAP. The CDR3 region has the DNA TGTGCTAGTGGTTTGGTACAGAAAGGGGGCACAGATACGCAGTATTTT. It yields the protein CASGLVQKGGTDTQYF.

This clone occurred once. The V call is TRBV6-5, the J call TRBJ1-2; no clear D. CDR1 is MNHEY, CDR2 SVGAGI, per germline. V lost 0 bases and J lost 8, with 10 bases in between. The CDR3 extends over 13 amino acids. The CDR3, as DNA: TGTGCCAGCAGTTACTCATCGGGGATGGGCTACACCTTC. Translated, it gives CASSYSSGMGYTF.

V and J are TRBV5-1 and TRBJ1-5; 9 bases fit TRBD1. The CDR3 consists of 14 residues. From germline, CDR1 is SGHRS and CDR2 YFSETQ. V lost 3 bases, J lost 7 bases, and 5 bases stayed unmatched. The CDR3 DNA follows: TGCGCCAGCAGCTCGCGGACAGGGGAACAGCCCCAGCATTTT. Translating gives CASSSRTGEQPQHF.

This clone has just a few counts. This rearrangement joins TRBV10-2 to TRBJ1-5; D possibly corresponds to TRBD1 (6 bases). In germline, CDR1 is WSHSY, CDR2 SAAADI. The CDR3 length is 15 residues. The germline V and J ends were trimmed by 4 bases and 3 bases, with 13 bases remaining between them. CDR3 coding DNA: TGCGCCAGCAGTGCCGGGACACCCATCAATCAGCCCCAGCATTTT. Translation: CASSAGTPINQPQHF.

This clone was seen just once. This chain joins TRBV2 and TRBJ2-7; 10 bases line up with TRBD2. Germline V gene lookup returns CDR1 SNHLY and CDR2 FYNNEI. CDR3 length equals 14 residues. V trimming: 5 bases; J trimming: 6 bases; junction bases outside the gene matches: 7. CDR3 residues: CASSRTSGVGEQYF. DNA of the CDR3: TGTGCCAGCAGTCGGACTAGCGGTGTAGGCGAGCAGTACTTC.

This clone was seen a handful of times. CDR3 sequence (DNA): TGTGCCAGCACCCTAGCGGGAGGATACGAGCAGTACTTC. Its translation: CASTLAGGYEQYF. The chain couples TRBV25-1 to TRBJ2-7; the match to TRBD2 covers 11 bases. J was trimmed by 4 bases and V by 7 bases; bases with no gene match: 3. The CDR3 is made up of 13 amino acids. CDR1 and CDR2 from the germline V gene are MGHDK and SYGVNS.